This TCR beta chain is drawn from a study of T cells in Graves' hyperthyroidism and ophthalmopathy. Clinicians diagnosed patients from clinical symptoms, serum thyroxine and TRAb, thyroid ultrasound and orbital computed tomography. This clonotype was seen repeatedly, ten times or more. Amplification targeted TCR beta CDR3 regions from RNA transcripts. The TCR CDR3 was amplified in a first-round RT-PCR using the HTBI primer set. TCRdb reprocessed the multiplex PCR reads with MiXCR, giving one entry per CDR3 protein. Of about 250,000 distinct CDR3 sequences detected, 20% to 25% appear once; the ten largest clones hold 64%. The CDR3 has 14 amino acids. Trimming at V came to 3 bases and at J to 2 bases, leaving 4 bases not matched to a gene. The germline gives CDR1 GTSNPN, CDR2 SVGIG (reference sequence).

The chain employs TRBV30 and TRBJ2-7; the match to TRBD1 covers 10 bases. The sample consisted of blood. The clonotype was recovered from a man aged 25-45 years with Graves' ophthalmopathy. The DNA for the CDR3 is TGTGCCTGGAGCTCCGGACAGGGGGCCTACGAGCAGTACTTC. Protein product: CAWSSGQGAYEQYF.